These T cell receptor beta chains were read from a single sample in a study of blood T cells in healthy people across ages. TCRdb redid the calling of the 5' RACE reads with MiXCR, one entry per CDR3 protein. The sample has about 670,000 distinct CDR3 sequences; around two fifths are singletons. The specimen sequenced was blood. The source is a man aged 80 or over in good health. The CDR3 runs from the conserved cysteine through the conserved F or W. A D gene is named only where the DNA matches it firmly. Size values are once, few and many counts, or a class for expanded clones, and some rows have none.

d_call,v_call,clone_size,j_call,cdr3_aa,cdr3_nt
.,TRBV20-1,once,TRBJ2-4,CSARDNPGRTKNIQYF,TGCAGTGCTAGAGATAATCCAGGGAGGACCAAAAACATTCAGTACTTC
.,TRBV25-1,few,TRBJ2-7,CASRPVGQGSSNEQYF,TGTGCCAGCAGGCCGGTGGGGCAGGGTAGTAGCAACGAGCAGTACTTC
.,TRBV27,.,TRBJ2-2,CASRKGPANTGELFF,TGTGCCAGCCGGAAGGGGCCAGCGAACACCGGGGAGCTGTTTTTT
.,TRBV5-4,.,TRBJ2-2,CASSSLNTGELFF,TGTGCCAGCAGCTCGCTGAACACCGGGGAGCTGTTTTTT
.,TRBV6-5,.,TRBJ2-2,CASSRQSQGNTGELFF,TGTGCCAGCAGTCGCCAATCGCAGGGAAACACCGGGGAGCTGTTTTTT
TRBD2,TRBV29-1,.,TRBJ2-1,CSGIRGGSSYNEQFF,TGCAGCGGGATTAGAGGCGGGAGCTCCTACAATGAGCAGTTCTTC
TRBD1,TRBV6-5,.,TRBJ2-7,CASSSDRGRYNEQYF,TGTGCCAGCAGCTCCGACAGGGGAAGGTACAATGAGCAGTACTTC
TRBD1,TRBV19,once,TRBJ2-3,CASMKQGATDTRYF,TGTGCCAGTATGAAGCAGGGGGCCACAGATACGCGGTATTTT
.,TRBV6-2/TRBV6-3,many,TRBJ1-1,CASSYPHGEDTEAFF,TGTGCCAGCAGTTACCCTCACGGCGAGGACACTGAAGCTTTCTTT
.,TRBV20-1,.,TRBJ1-1,CSASREVSTEAFF,TGCAGTGCTAGCAGGGAGGTGAGCACTGAAGCTTTCTTT
.,TRBV11-2,.,TRBJ2-5,CASSLVVRGRGTKTQYF,TGTGCCAGCAGCTTAGTGGTTAGGGGCAGGGGTACTAAGACCCAGTACTTC
.,TRBV20-1,.,TRBJ2-7,CSATSHYEQYF,TGCAGTGCCACTTCCCATTACGAGCAGTACTTC
.,TRBV6-2/TRBV6-3,.,TRBJ2-7,CANSFSTGGYEQYF,TGTGCCAACAGTTTCTCGACCGGGGGCTACGAGCAGTACTTC
.,TRBV20-1,.,TRBJ2-5,CSVSAGGRTIQETQYF,TGCAGTGTTAGCGCGGGCGGGCGAACTATCCAAGAGACCCAGTACTTC
.,TRBV7-2,.,TRBJ2-1,CASSPLGRNEQFF,TGTGCCAGCAGCCCATTGGGCCGCAATGAGCAGTTCTTC
.,TRBV6-1,.,TRBJ2-7,CASGIGGPPYEQYF,TGTGCCAGCGGGATAGGAGGGCCCCCCTACGAGCAGTACTTC
TRBD1,TRBV3-1,many,TRBJ2-4,CASSHLPTGAADIQYF,TGTGCCAGCAGCCATCTGCCGACAGGGGCGGCAGACATTCAGTACTTC
TRBD2,TRBV12-3/TRBV12-4,few,TRBJ2-2,CASSFLLAGVTGELFF,TGTGCCAGCAGTTTTTTGCTAGCGGGTGTCACCGGGGAGCTGTTTTTT
.,TRBV6-5,.,TRBJ2-7,CASSHSHRADSYEQYF,TGTGCCAGCAGTCACTCCCACCGGGCAGATTCCTACGAGCAGTACTTC
TRBD2,TRBV27,few,TRBJ2-3,CASFGLAGMLPGTDTQYF,TGTGCCAGCTTTGGACTAGCGGGCATGCTCCCTGGAACAGATACGCAGTATTTT
TRBD2,TRBV14,.,TRBJ2-1,CASSPLAGGVYEQFF,TGTGCCAGCAGCCCACTAGCGGGAGGGGTCTATGAGCAGTTCTTC
TRBD1,TRBV9,.,TRBJ1-2,CASSANRGGGYTF,TGTGCCAGCAGCGCAAACAGGGGTGGCGGCTACACCTTC
.,TRBV20-1,.,TRBJ1-2,CSASNRTVFNYGYTF,TGCAGTGCTAGTAATAGGACAGTTTTTAACTATGGCTACACCTTC
TRBD1,TRBV6-1,.,TRBJ2-7,CASTEIAPRDRVFYEQYF,TGTGCCAGCACCGAAATCGCCCCCCGGGACAGGGTTTTCTACGAGCAGTACTTC
TRBD1,TRBV7-9,.,TRBJ1-6,CASSFTGEGNSPLHF,TGTGCCAGCAGCTTTACAGGGGAGGGTAATTCACCCCTCCACTTT
TRBD1,TRBV12-3/TRBV12-4,few,TRBJ1-5,CASSFATGSHQPQHF,TGTGCCAGCAGTTTCGCGACAGGGTCACATCAGCCCCAGCATTTT
.,TRBV14,.,TRBJ2-1,CASSSRGGGHNEQFF,TGTGCCAGCAGCTCAAGGGGAGGGGGGCACAATGAGCAGTTCTTC
.,TRBV18,few,TRBJ2-3,CASSPKLEDTQYF,TGTGCCAGCTCACCAAAACTCGAAGATACGCAGTATTTT